The 7 T cell receptor beta chains below come from one sample, sequenced in a study of blood T cell repertoires in COVID-19. Only in-frame clones appear in the TCRdb table, and some are missing; sequencing was by immunoSEQ multiplex PCR. This table has roughly 300,000 clones, approximately 87% appearing once. Sequenced input: peripheral blood. The receptors were sampled from a woman aged 40 to 49 who had recovered from COVID-19.

V and J are TRBV7-2 and TRBJ2-6; 9 nucleotides align to TRBD1. V lost 1 base to trimming and J lost 1 base; unmatched junction nucleotides: 5. The CDR3 spans 18 residues. Germline V gene data show CDR1 as SGHTA and CDR2 as FQGNSA. CDR3 residues: CASSLVGQGVSGANVLTF. The CDR3 nucleotides are TGTGCCAGCAGCTTAGTGGGACAGGGAGTGTCTGGGGCCAACGTCCTGACTTTC.

The chain links TRBV11-2 to TRBJ2-2, with D perhaps TRBD2 (7 bases). CDR3 length equals 14 residues. V dropped 5 bases and J dropped 6 bases, with 13 bases sitting between them. CDR1 and CDR2 from the germline V gene are SGHAT and FQNNGV. The CDR3 sequence is CASSLGGASGELFF. CDR3 in DNA: TGTGCCAGCAGCCTTGGGGGGGCCTCCGGGGAGCTGTTTTTT.

V gene TRBV19 combines with J gene TRBJ1-5, with D perhaps TRBD1 (5 bases). This CDR3 is 13 amino acids long. Germline values: CDR1 LNHDA, CDR2 SQIVND (reference sequence). The V gene lost 2 bases and the J gene lost 7 bases, with 9 bases spanning the gap. The CDR3 nucleotides are TGTGCCAGTAGTATACAGGGAGGGCAGCCCCAGCATTTT. It yields the protein CASSIQGGQPQHF.

This sequence joins TRBV2 and TRBJ2-7; D is perhaps TRBD1 (5 bases). V gave up 4 bases and J gave up 10 bases, with 14 bases separating them. From germline, CDR1 is SNHLY and CDR2 FYNNEI. The CDR3 contains 12 residues. CDR3: CASSAARANQYF. The CDR3, as DNA: TGTGCCAGCAGTGCCGCCAGGGCGAATCAGTACTTC.

The chain recombines TRBV19 with TRBJ1-1, with D hard to call. This CDR3 is built from 14 residues. Trimming removed 4 bases from V and 5 bases from J, with 14 bases in between. Germline CDR1 is LNHDA and CDR2 is SQIVND (reference sequence). Here the CDR3 reads CASSNPSGGTEAFF. The CDR3 DNA is TGTGCCAGTAGTAACCCGTCTGGAGGAACTGAAGCTTTCTTT.

The chain uses TRBV6-5 and TRBJ1-1; TRBD1 aligns across 8 bases. Germline V gene lookup returns CDR1 MNHEY and CDR2 SVGAGI. Trimming at V came to 4 bases and at J to 4 bases, leaving 5 bases not matched to a gene. There are 14 residues in the CDR3. The CDR3 sequence is CASSFRTGRTEAFF. The CDR3 bases are TGTGCCAGCAGTTTCCGGACAGGGCGCACTGAAGCTTTCTTT.

The rearrangement uses TRBV6-5 and TRBJ1-5; 9 bases match TRBD1. The CDR3 runs to 15 residues. V was clipped by 6 bases and J by 3 bases; unmatched bases: 6. The germline CDR1 and CDR2 sequences are MNHEY and SVGAGI. For the CDR3, the DNA is TGTGCCAGCAGCGACGGACAGGGGATCAATCAGCCCCAGCATTTT. It translates to CASSDGQGINQPQHF.